This is a list of T cell receptor beta chains from one sample in a study of blood T cells in healthy people across ages. TCRdb fed the 5' RACE reads into MiXCR, producing one record per CDR3 protein. The profile covers about 1 million distinct CDR3 sequences, with 40% to 55% appearing a single time and approximately 17% taken by the ten largest. Sequenced sample: blood. Source of these receptors: a woman aged 55-70 years in good health. The CDR3 runs from the conserved cysteine through the conserved F or W. A D gene is named only where the DNA matches it firmly. A clone size is listed for some rows: how often the clone was seen (once, few, many), or a class if it is expanded.

>TRBJ2-7|TRBV9|15|NA|NA
CASSVLEPPSYEQYF
TGTGCCAGCAGCGTACTAGAACCCCCTTCCTACGAGCAGTACTTC
>TRBJ2-5|TRBV6-5|16|NA|NA
CATRTGGQGAGGQQYF
TGTGCAACTCGGACAGGGGGCCAGGGAGCGGGAGGGCAGCAGTACTTC
>TRBJ2-2|TRBV29-1|14|NA|NA
CSARGAVDTGELFF
TGCAGCGCCCGGGGGGCTGTTGACACCGGGGAGCTGTTTTTT
>TRBJ2-3|TRBV7-2|16|TRBD2|many
CASSFGLAGGTDTQYF
TGTGCCAGCAGCTTTGGGCTAGCGGGAGGGACAGATACGCAGTATTTT
>TRBJ2-7|TRBV5-6|13|NA|NA
CASGDSGDYEQYF
TGTGCCAGCGGGGACAGCGGGGACTACGAGCAGTACTTC
>TRBJ2-1|TRBV20-1|13|NA|NA
CSARGIAYNEQFF
TGCAGTGCTAGAGGGATTGCCTACAATGAGCAGTTCTTC
>TRBJ2-2|TRBV29-1|15|NA|NA
CSVKAGSARLGELFF
TGCAGCGTAAAAGCCGGCAGCGCTCGGCTCGGGGAGCTGTTTTTT
>TRBJ1-1|TRBV7-9|12|TRBD1|NA
CASLQGASEAFF
TGTGCCAGCTTACAGGGGGCATCTGAAGCTTTCTTT
>TRBJ2-5|TRBV4-1|14|TRBD2|NA
CASSQDAGGKTQYF
TGCGCCAGCAGCCAAGATGCGGGGGGAAAGACCCAGTACTTC
>TRBJ1-2|TRBV2|13|NA|many
CASSDPSNYGYTF
TGTGCCAGCAGTGACCCTTCTAACTATGGCTACACCTTC
>TRBJ2-3|TRBV5-1|15|NA|NA
CASSRERGPVDTQYF
TGCGCCAGCAGCAGGGAGAGGGGCCCCGTCGATACGCAGTATTTT
>TRBJ2-3|TRBV6-4|13|TRBD2|few
CASGGGPSSTQYF
TGTGCCAGCGGCGGGGGACCAAGCTCAACGCAGTATTTT
>TRBJ2-5|TRBV9|15|NA|once
CASSVAGTYQETQYF
TGTGCCAGCAGCGTAGCGGGGACCTACCAAGAGACCCAGTACTTC
>TRBJ2-3|TRBV6-2/TRBV6-3|15|TRBD2|few
CASTRLAGVGDTQYF
TGTGCCAGCACTCGACTAGCGGGAGTAGGAGATACGCAGTATTTT
>TRBJ2-3|TRBV7-2|14|NA|few
CASSLAQGLDTQYF
TGTGCCAGCAGCTTGGCTCAGGGTTTAGATACGCAGTATTTT
>TRBJ1-2|TRBV11-1|15|TRBD1|NA
CAGSLFRDSNYGYTF
TGTGCCGGCAGCTTATTCCGGGACAGCAACTATGGCTACACCTTC